Sequencing of this TCR beta chain was carried out in a study of blood T cell repertoires in COVID-19. Study-wide context: Donors in the United States, Italy and Spain gave samples during acute or convalescent COVID-19. T cells, B-cell-depleted T cells, or PBMCs supplied cDNA or gDNA.

Per the original methods: Reference gene primer amplification gave estimated nucleated cell counts. Measured with immunoSEQ multiplex PCR; TCRdb has only the in-frame clones, and not every one. The DNA was the basis for D and trimming; V, J and clone size are from that table. The sample lists 200,000 to 250,000 clones; 86% were seen once. Germline V gives CDR1 SGDLS, CDR2 YYNGEE. The CDR3 runs to 14 residues. Trimming stripped 4 bases from V and 5 bases from J, with 16 bases between. The V and J genes are TRBV9 and TRBJ2-7; D gene ambiguous. Sequencing was done on a sample of peripheral blood. The source is a young woman who had recovered from COVID-19. The chain's CDR3 is CASSTGALGDEQYF. In nucleotides, the CDR3 is TGTGCCAGCAGCACCGGAGCCTTAGGAGACGAGCAGTACTTC.